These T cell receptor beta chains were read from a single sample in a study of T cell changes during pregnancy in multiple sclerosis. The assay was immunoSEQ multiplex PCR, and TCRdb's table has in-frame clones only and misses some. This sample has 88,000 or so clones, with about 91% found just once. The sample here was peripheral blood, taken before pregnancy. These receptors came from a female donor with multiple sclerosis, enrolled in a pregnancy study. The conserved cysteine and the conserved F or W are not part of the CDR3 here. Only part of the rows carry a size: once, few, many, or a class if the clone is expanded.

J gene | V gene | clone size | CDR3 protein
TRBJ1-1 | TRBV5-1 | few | ASSLAGGGWSEAF
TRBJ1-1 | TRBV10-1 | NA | ASSEFAGMNTEAF
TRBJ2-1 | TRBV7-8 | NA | ASSLVGAGGYNEQF
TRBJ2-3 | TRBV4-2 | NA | ASSHGGGADTQY
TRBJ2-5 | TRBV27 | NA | ASSLSGGLDGTQY
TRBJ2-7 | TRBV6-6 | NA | ASGTGPYEQY
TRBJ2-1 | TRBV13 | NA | ASSLQGASYNEQF
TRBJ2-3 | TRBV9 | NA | ASSVRDRGISTDTQY
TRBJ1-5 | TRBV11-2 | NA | ASSPWRSNQPQH
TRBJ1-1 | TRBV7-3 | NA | ASSQQGPGATEAF
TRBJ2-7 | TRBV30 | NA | AWSPSTGYEQY
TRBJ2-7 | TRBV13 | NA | ASSLGVFEQY
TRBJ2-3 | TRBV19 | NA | ASSARPGLAPLTDTQY
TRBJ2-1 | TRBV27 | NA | ASSLATDNEQF
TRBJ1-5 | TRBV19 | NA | ASGVGGPQH
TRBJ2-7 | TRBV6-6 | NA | ASSLVRDKSSYEQY
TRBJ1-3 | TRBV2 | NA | ASSEKGLRSGNTIY
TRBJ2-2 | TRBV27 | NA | ASSSLRSTGELF
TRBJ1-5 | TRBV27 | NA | ASSLQGNQPQH
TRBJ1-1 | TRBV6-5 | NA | ASSSYTEAF
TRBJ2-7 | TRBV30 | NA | AWSRLYEQY
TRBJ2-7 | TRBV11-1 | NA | ASRAGLPGSYEQY
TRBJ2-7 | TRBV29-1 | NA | SVRGTAGHEQY
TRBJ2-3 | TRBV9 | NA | ASSSGLAWLDTQY
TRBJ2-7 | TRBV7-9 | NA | ASSFITSEGFEQY
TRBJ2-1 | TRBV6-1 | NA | ASWDRVPYNEQF
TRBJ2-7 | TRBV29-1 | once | SVDPGNTYEQY
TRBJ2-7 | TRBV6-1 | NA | ASSEALSGVRIYEQY
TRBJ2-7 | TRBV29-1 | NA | SVEDQGAAYEQY
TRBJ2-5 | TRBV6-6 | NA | ASKHRGRETQY
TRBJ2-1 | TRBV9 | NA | ASSVNPQGGYNEQF
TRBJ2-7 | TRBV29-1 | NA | SVEEGLAGGAQY
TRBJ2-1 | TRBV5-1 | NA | ASSSGQGSYNEQF
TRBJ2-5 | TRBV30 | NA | AWSLAGVRETQY
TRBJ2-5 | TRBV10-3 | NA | ATGTPKETQY
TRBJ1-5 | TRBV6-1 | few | ASSEGDSSNQPQH
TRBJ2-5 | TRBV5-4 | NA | ASSLSLAGGQETQY
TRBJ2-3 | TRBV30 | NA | AWSNGGADTQY
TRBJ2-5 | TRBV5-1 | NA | ASSVEETQY
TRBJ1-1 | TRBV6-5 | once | ASSYGQARNTEAF